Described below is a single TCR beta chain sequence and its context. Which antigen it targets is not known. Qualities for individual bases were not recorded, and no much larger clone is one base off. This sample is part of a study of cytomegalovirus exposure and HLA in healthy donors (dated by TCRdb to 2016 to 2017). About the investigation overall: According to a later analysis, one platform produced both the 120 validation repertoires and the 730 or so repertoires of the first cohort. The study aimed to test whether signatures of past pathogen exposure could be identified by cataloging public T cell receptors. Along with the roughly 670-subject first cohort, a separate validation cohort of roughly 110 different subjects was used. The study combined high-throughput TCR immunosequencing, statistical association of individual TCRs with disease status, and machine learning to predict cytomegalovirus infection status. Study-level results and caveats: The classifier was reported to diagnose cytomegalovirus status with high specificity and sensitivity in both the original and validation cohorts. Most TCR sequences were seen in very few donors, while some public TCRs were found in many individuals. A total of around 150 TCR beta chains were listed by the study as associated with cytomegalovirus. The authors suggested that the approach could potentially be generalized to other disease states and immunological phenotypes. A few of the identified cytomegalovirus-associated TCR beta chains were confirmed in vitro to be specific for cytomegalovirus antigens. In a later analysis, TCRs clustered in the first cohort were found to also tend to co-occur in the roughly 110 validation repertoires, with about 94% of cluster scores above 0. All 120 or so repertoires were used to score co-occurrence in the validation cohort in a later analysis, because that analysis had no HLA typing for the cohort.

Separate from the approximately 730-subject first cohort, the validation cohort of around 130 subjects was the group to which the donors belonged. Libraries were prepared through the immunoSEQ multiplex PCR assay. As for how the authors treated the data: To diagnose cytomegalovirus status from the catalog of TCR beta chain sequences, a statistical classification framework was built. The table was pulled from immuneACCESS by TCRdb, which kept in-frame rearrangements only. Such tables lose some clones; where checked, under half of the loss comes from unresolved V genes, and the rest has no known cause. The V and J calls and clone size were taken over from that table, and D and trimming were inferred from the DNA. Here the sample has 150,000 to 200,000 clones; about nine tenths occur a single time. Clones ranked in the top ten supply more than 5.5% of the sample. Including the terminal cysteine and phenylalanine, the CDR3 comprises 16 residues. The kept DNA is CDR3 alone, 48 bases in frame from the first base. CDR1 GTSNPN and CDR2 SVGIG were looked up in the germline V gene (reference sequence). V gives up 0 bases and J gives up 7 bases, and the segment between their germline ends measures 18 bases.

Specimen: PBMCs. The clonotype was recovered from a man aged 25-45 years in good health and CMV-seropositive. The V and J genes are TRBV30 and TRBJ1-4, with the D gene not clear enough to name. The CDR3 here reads CAWSVKGLAEGEKLFF. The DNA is TGTGCCTGGAGTGTGAAAGGGTTGGCGGAAGGTGAAAAACTGTTTTTT.